This T cell receptor (beta chain) was obtained from a study of CD8+ T cells in alopecia areata. Study-level results: On tofacitinib, scalp and blood still held many of the expanded lesional clones.

Comments on this clone: What it binds is unknown.

After isolation, RNA underwent reverse transcription to generate cDNA as the sequencing template. The method was immunoSEQ multiplex PCR; TCRdb's version includes in-frame clones alone and lacks a portion of them. The repertoire includes 100,000 to 150,000 clones, less than 75% of them detected once, and roughly 30% sits in the top ten. The CDR3 loop spans 14 amino acids. Germline V CDR1 and CDR2: MNHEY, SVGAGI. Germline trimming cut 4 bases from V and 0 bases from J; bases unmatched to any gene: 0. Treatment denoted: oral pan-JAK inhibitor, 5-10 mg twice daily. Alopecia areata patients gave lesional scalp punch biopsies and peripheral blood samples. Cell sorting was applied to PBMCs, and CD4+ and CD8+ T cells were collected.

The rearrangement links TRBV6-5 to TRBJ2-1, with 7 bases aligning to TRBD1. This sequence originates from a human donor with alopecia areata. The sample consisted of CD8+ T cells sorted from blood, taken at week 4, from a patient treated with tofacitinib. This chain's CDR3 is CASSWDSSYNEQFF. CDR3 coding DNA: TGTGCCAGCAGTTGGGACAGCTCCTACAATGAGCAGTTCTTC.